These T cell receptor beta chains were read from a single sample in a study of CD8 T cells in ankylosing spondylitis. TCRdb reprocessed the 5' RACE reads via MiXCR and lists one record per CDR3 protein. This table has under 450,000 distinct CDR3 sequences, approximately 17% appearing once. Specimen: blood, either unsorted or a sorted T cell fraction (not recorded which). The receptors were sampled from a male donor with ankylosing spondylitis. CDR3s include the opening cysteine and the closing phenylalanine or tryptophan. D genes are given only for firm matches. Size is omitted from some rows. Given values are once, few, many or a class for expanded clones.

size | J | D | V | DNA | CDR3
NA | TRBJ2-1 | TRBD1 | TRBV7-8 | TGTGCCAGCAGCTTACAGGGGGCGTTGTGGAATGAGCAGTTCTTC | CASSLQGALWNEQFF
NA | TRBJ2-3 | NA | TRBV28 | TGTGCCAGCAGTTCGGAGGGCGCGAGGGGCACAGATACGCAGTATTTT | CASSSEGARGTDTQYF
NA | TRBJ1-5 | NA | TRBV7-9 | TGTGCCAGCAGCTTCGGAGAGGGCAATCAGCCCCAGCATTTT | CASSFGEGNQPQHF
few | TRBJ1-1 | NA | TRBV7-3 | TGTGCCAGCAGCTCCCCAGTGGGGGGGCGGGACACTGAAGCTTTCTTT | CASSSPVGGRDTEAFF
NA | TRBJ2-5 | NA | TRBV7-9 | TGTGCCAGCAGCCCGGGGGCCTACCAAGAGACCCAGTACTTC | CASSPGAYQETQYF
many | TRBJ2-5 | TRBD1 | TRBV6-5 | TGTGCCAGCAGTTTACCGGGACAGGGGTCGGAAGAGACCCAGTACTTC | CASSLPGQGSEETQYF
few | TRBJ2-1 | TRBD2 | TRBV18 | TGTGCCAGCTCACCCCCGGGACTAGCTGTTAGGAACGACAATGAGCAGTTCTTC | CASSPPGLAVRNDNEQFF
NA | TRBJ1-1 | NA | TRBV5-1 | TGCGCCAGCGGAAAGACAGCGAACACTGAAGCTTTCTTT | CASGKTANTEAFF
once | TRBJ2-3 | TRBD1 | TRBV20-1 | TGCAGAGTCCCGGGACAGGGGGCGCGGGTCACAGATACGCAGTATTTT | CRVPGQGARVTDTQYF
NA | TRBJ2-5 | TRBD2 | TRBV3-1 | TGTGCCAGCAGCCGGGCGGGAGTAGAAGAGACCCAGTACTTC | CASSRAGVEETQYF
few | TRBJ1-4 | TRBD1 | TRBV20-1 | TGCAGTGCAAGAGAGGGACAGATAGATGAAAAACTGTTTTTT | CSAREGQIDEKLFF
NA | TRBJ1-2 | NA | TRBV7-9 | TGTGCCAGCAGCCCCAAACTGGGGGGTGCGGGCTATGGCTACACCTTC | CASSPKLGGAGYGYTF
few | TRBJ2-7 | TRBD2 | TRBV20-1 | TGCAGTGCGCCTACACTAGCGGGATCCCACGAGCAGTACTTC | CSAPTLAGSHEQYF
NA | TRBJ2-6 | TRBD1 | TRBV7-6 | TGTGCCAGCAGCTTAGCAGAGGGACAGTTCTCTGGGGCCAACGTCCTGACTTTC | CASSLAEGQFSGANVLTF
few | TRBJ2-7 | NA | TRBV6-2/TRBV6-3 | TGTGCCAGCAGTTACCAGGGCACCTACGAGCAGTACTTC | CASSYQGTYEQYF
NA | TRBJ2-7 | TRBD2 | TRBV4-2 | TGTGCCAGCAGCCGATCGCTTCCTGCGACTAGCGGGGGCTCCTACGAGCAGTACTTC | CASSRSLPATSGGSYEQYF
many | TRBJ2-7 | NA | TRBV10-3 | TGTGCCATCAGTCTCCTTAGGGGGGGCTCCTACGAGCAGTACTTC | CAISLLRGGSYEQYF
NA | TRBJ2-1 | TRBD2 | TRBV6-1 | TGTGCCAGCAGAAATCTAGCGGCGAGCTCCTACAATGAGCAGTTCTTC | CASRNLAASSYNEQFF
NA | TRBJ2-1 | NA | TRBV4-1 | TGCGCCAGCAGCCAAGATCCGGCAGGGCGCTACAATGAGCAGTTCTTC | CASSQDPAGRYNEQFF
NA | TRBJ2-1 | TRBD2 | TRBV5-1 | TGCGCCAGCAGCTTGGAGCGGGGGGTATCCTACAATGAGCAGTTCTTC | CASSLERGVSYNEQFF
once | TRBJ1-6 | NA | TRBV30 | TGTGCCTGGAGTGTACTGCGACAATATAATTCACCCCTCCACTTT | CAWSVLRQYNSPLHF
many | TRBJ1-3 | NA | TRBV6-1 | TGTGCCAGCAGCCCGTCCGGTGGAAACACCATATATTTT | CASSPSGGNTIYF
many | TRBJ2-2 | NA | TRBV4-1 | TGCGCCAGCAGCCAAGGACAGTCAGCCTCCGCCGGGGAGCTGTTTTTT | CASSQGQSASAGELFF
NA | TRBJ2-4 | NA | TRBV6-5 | TGTGCCAGCAGTTACTCTAGGCCTACAGGCGGGATAGCCAAAAACATTCAGTACTTC | CASSYSRPTGGIAKNIQYF
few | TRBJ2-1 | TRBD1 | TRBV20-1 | TGCAGTGCTAGAGCAGGGGGAAGGGTCTACAATGAGCAGTTCTTC | CSARAGGRVYNEQFF
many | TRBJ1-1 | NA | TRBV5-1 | TGCGCCAGCAGCTTCAGGGAGGGGAAGACTGAAGCTTTCTTT | CASSFREGKTEAFF
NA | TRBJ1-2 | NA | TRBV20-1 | TGCAGTGCTAGAGATCGACAGGCAGGGGTTGGTGGCTACACCTTC | CSARDRQAGVGGYTF
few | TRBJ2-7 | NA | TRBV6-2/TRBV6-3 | TGTGCCAGCAGTTACAAAGCTAGGAGGGCCGGAGTGGAGCAGTACTTC | CASSYKARRAGVEQYF
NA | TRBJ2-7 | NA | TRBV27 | TGTGCCAGCAGTTTGAAGCTAGAAAGCTACGAGCAGTACTTC | CASSLKLESYEQYF
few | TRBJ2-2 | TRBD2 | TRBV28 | TGTGCCAGCAACCCCCCCCAGGGAGGGCGAGGGGTGGCCGGGGAGCTGTTTTTT | CASNPPQGGRGVAGELFF
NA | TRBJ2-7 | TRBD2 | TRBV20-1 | TGCAGTGCTAGGGAACGTTTCGCGGGAGGGCCTCACGAGCAGTACTTC | CSARERFAGGPHEQYF
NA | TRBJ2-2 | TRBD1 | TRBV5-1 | TGCGCCAGCAGCACACAGGGGTTTCGGACCGGGGAGCTGTTTTTT | CASSTQGFRTGELFF
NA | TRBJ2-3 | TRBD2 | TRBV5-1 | TGCGCCAGCAGCTTGGAGATTAGCGGGAGGGGAGCCGGAGATACGCAGTATTTT | CASSLEISGRGAGDTQYF
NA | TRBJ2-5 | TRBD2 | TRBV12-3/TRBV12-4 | TGTGCCAGCAGTCATAGCGGGCAAGAGACCCAGTACTTC | CASSHSGQETQYF
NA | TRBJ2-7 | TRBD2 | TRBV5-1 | TGCGCCAGCAGCCCAAAAGTGGCTAGCGGGAGAGACTACGAGCAGTACTTC | CASSPKVASGRDYEQYF
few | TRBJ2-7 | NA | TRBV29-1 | TGCAGCGTTGAAGATCGGGGGCGAGGAACCTACGAGCAGTACTTC | CSVEDRGRGTYEQYF
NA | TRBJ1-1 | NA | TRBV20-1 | TGCAGTGCTAGAAGCGGGCTGGACACTGAAGCTTTCTTT | CSARSGLDTEAFF
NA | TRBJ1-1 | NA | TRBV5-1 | TGCGCCAGCAGCGAGGAAGGAAGAACTGAAGCTTTCTTT | CASSEEGRTEAFF
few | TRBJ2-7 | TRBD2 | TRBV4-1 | TGCGCCAGCAGCCAAGACCTAGAGTCAACTAGCGGGCCCCACTACGAGCAGTACTTC | CASSQDLESTSGPHYEQYF
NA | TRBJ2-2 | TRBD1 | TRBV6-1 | TGTGCCAGCAGTCAGGGGGTTCTAATGAACACCGGGGAGCTGTTTTTT | CASSQGVLMNTGELFF
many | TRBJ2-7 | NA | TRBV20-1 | TGCAGTGGTACTATTCCCAACTCTTACGAGCAGTACTTC | CSGTIPNSYEQYF
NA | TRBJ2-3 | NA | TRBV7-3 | TGTGCCAGCAGCTCAGGGGCTGCGGGGGTGAAGTATTTT | CASSSGAAGVKYF
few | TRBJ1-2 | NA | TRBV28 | TGTGCCAGCAGTTTTCAAACACAGGGCGGCTATGGCTACACCTTC | CASSFQTQGGYGYTF
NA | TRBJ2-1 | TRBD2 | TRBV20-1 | TGCAGTGCTCGGGGACTACTTCCCAATGAGCAGTTCTTC | CSARGLLPNEQFF
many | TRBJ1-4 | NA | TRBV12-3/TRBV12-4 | TGTGCCAGCACATCCGGCGAAAATGAAAAACTGTTTTTT | CASTSGENEKLFF
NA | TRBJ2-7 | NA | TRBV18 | TGTGCCAGCTCCCCGACTCTAAACTACGAGCAGTACTTC | CASSPTLNYEQYF
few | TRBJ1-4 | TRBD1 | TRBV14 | TGTGCCAGCAGCCATAGGGACAGGGGACCAACTAATGAAAAACTGTTTTTT | CASSHRDRGPTNEKLFF